The 6 T cell receptor beta chains in this list originate from one sample, sequenced in a study of T-cell memory formation after mild COVID-19. TCRdb reprocessed the 5' RACE reads with MiXCR, giving one entry per CDR3 protein. In the table there are 340,000 or so distinct CDR3 sequences, roughly 13% of which are singletons. Sequencing input: PBMCs or a T cell subset sorted from them (not recorded which). Every receptor here comes from a man between 18 and 29 years old who had mild COVID-19 (a few samples of this study predate the infection). Cell type and time point are not known.

The sample holds a few counts of this clonotype. The chain employs TRBV7-9 and TRBJ2-5; 7 positions match TRBD2. This CDR3 spans 14 amino acids. The germline gives CDR1 SEHNR, CDR2 FQNEAQ (reference sequence). V was pared by 4 bases and J by 3 bases, with 5 bases of the junction left unmatched. This CDR3 is CASSSASGEETQYF. The CDR3 coding sequence is TGTGCCAGCAGCTCAGCTAGCGGAGAAGAGACCCAGTACTTC.

This clonotype appeared a few times. This CDR3 reads CATRRASYNEQFF. The DNA of the CDR3 is TGTGCCACCCGGCGTGCTTCCTACAATGAGCAGTTCTTC. The chain employs TRBV12-3 or TRBV12-4 and TRBJ2-1; D is unclear. V lost 10 bases, J lost 1 base, and 11 bases lay in between. The CDR3 runs to 13 residues.

The rearrangement joins TRBV4-1 to TRBJ1-1, with 9 bases that match TRBD1. The CDR3 is 15 residues long. V gave up 4 bases and J gave up 4 bases; unmatched junction bases: 7. Germline V gene data show CDR1 as MGHRA and CDR2 as YSYEKL. The CDR3 bases are TGCGCCAGCAGCCTTAAGACAGGGGGGACCACTGAAGCTTTCTTT. Protein product: CASSLKTGGTTEAFF.

For the CDR3, the DNA is TGTGCCAGCAGCCTACCCATGGAGTACCAAGAGACCCAGTACTTC. Its translation is CASSLPMEYQETQYF. This chain links TRBV7-8 with TRBJ2-5; D not resolved. Trimming removed 5 bases at V and 0 bases at J, with 13 bases between. Per germline, CDR1 SGHVS and CDR2 FQNEAQ. The length of the CDR3 is 15 residues.

This clonotype appeared many times. The CDR3 region has the DNA TGTGCCAGCAGCTTGGACGGACTGAACACTGAAGCTTTCTTT. It yields the protein CASSLDGLNTEAFF. The chain uses TRBV7-9 and TRBJ1-1; D not resolved. The ends were cut back, 3 bases at V and 0 bases at J, with 8 bases in the middle. CDR1 and CDR2 from the germline V gene are SEHNR and FQNEAQ (reference sequence). CDR3 length equals 14 residues.

The V call is TRBV7-2, the J call TRBJ1-3; D gene unclear. Germline CDR1 reads SGHTA; CDR2 reads FQGNSA. Trimming pared 4 bases from V and 4 bases from J, leaving 14 bases between. The length of the CDR3 is 15 residues. The CDR3 DNA reads as TGTGCCAGCAGCTCGACCCCCTGGTCGGGAAACACCATATATTTT. Its translation is CASSSTPWSGNTIYF. Drawing the rest from reference TRBV7-2 and TRBJ1-3, the complete variable domain is GAGVSQSPSNKVTEKGKDVELRCDPISGHTALYWYRQSLGQGLEFLIYFQGNSAPDKSGLPSDRFSAERTGGSVSTLTIQRTQQEDSAVYLCASSSTPWSGNTIYFGEGSWLTVV.